The present T cell receptor (beta chain) was sequenced within a study of blood T cell repertoires in COVID-19. The overall study: Acute and convalescent COVID-19 samples came from the United States, Italy and Spain.

As handled by the study authors: Using reference gene primer amplification, nucleated cell counts were estimated. Sequencing used immunoSEQ multiplex PCR; TCRdb keeps in-frame clones, though not all of them. V and J calls and clone size follow that table, whereas D and trimming were derived from the DNA. Of some 260,000 clones listed, roughly 80% were seen once; the top ten hold roughly 4%. The V gene lost 1 base and the J gene lost 1 base, with 10 bases spanning the gap. CDR1 is SGHTA and CDR2 is FQGNSA in the germline V gene. This CDR3 contains 15 residues. The sample taken for sequencing was peripheral blood. The chain combines TRBV7-2 with TRBJ1-1; D gene unclear. The receptor's source is a woman in her forties with active or convalescent COVID-19. CDR3 loop: CASSLVRRRNTEAFF. The CDR3 DNA follows: TGTGCCAGCAGCTTAGTAAGACGGAGGAACACTGAAGCTTTCTTT.